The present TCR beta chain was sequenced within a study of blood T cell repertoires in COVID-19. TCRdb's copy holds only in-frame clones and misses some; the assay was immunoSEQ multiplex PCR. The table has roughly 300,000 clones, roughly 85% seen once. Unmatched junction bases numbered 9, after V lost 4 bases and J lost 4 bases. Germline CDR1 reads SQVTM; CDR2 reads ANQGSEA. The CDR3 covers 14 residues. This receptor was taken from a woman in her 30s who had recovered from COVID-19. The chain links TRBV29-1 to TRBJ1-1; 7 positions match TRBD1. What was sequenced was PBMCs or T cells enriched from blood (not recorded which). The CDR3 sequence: CSVGATGMGTEAFF. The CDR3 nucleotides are TGCAGCGTTGGAGCGACAGGGATGGGCACTGAAGCTTTCTTT.